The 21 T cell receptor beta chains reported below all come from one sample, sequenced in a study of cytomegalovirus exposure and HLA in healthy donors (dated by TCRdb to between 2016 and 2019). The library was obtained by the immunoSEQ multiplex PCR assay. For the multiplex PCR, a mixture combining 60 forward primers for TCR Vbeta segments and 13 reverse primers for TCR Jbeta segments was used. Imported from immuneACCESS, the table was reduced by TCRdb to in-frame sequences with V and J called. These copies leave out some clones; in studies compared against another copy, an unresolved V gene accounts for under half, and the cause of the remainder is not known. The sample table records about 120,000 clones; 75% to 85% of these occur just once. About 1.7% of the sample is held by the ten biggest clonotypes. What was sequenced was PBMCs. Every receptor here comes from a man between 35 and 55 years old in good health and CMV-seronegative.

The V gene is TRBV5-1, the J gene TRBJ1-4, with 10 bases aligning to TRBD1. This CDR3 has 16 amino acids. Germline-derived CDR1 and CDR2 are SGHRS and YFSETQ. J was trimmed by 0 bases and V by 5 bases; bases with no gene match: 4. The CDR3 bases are TGCGCCAGCAGGCAGGGGACAGGGGCAACTAATGAAAAACTGTTTTTT. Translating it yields CASRQGTGATNEKLFF.

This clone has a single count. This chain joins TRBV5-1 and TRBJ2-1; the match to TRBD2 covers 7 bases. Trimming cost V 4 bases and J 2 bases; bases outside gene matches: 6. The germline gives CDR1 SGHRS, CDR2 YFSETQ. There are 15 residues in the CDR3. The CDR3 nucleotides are TGCGCCAGCAGCCCAGGGAGGGCGACCTACAATGAGCAGTTCTTC. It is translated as CASSPGRATYNEQFF.

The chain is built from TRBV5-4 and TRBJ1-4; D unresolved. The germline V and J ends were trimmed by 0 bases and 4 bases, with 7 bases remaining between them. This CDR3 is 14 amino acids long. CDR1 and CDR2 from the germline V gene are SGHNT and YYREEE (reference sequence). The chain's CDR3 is CASSLGGDNEKLFF. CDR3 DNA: TGTGCCAGCAGCTTGGGAGGAGATAATGAAAAACTGTTTTTT.

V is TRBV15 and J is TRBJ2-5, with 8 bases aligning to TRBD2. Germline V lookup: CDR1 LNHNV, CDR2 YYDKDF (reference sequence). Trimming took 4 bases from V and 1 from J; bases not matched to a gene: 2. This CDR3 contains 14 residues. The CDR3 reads CATSTSGSQETQYF. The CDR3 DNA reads TGTGCCACCAGCACTAGCGGGTCCCAAGAGACCCAGTACTTC.

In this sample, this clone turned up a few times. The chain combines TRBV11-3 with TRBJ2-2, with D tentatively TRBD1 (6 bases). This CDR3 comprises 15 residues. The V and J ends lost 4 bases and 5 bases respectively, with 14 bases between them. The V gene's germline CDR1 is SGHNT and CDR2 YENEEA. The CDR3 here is CASSYGQPVTGELFF. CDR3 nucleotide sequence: TGTGCCAGCAGCTACGGACAGCCGGTGACCGGGGAGCTGTTTTTT.

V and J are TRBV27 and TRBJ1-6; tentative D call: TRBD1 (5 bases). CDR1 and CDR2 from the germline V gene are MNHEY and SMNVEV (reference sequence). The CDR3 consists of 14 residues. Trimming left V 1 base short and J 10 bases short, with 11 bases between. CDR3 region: CASSLWGGESPLHF. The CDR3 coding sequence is TGTGCCAGCAGTTTATGGGGGGGGGAATCACCCCTCCACTTT.

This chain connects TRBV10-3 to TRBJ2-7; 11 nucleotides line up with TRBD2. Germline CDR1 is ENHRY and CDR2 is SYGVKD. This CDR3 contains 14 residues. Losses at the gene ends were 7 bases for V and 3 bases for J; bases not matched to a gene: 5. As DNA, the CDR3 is TGTGCCATCACTACGGGACTAGCGGACTACGAGCAGTACTTC. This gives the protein CAITTGLADYEQYF.

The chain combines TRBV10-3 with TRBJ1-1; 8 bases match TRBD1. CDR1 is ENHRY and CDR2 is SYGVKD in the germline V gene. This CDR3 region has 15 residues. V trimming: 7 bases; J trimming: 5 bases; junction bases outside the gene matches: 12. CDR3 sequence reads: CAIIQGAVEGTEAFF. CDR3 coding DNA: TGTGCCATCATTCAGGGGGCGGTGGAAGGAACTGAAGCTTTCTTT.

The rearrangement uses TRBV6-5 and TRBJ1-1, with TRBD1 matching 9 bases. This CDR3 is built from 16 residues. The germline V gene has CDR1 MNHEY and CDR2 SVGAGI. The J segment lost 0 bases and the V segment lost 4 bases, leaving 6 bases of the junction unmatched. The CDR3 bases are TGTGCCAGCAGTTCCACCGGGACAGGGATGAACACTGAAGCTTTCTTT. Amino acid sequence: CASSSTGTGMNTEAFF.

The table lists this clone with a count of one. The CDR3 spells CASSFESSNQPQHF. CDR3 DNA sequence: TGTGCCAGCAGCTTTGAGTCCAGCAATCAGCCCCAGCATTTT. The chain employs TRBV7-9 and TRBJ1-5; the D is unclear. Germline CDR1 is SEHNR and CDR2 is FQNEAQ (reference sequence). CDR3 length: 14 residues. The V and J ends lost 3 bases and 1 base respectively, with 7 bases between them.

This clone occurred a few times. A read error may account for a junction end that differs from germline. The CDR3 region is CASSFRGGDFSGANGLTF. CDR3 bases: TGTGCCAGCAGTTTCAGAGGGGGCGACTTCTCTGGGGCCAACGGCCTGACTTTC. The chain carries TRBV27 and TRBJ2-6; 7 bases align to TRBD1. Per germline, CDR1 MNHEY and CDR2 SMNVEV (reference sequence). This CDR3 region has 18 residues. Looking up the rest from reference TRBV27 and TRBJ2-6 gives the full variable domain: EAQVTQNPRYLITVTGKKLTVTCSQNMNHEYMSWYRQDPGLGLRQIYYSMNVEVTDKGDVPEGYKVSRKEKRNFPLILESPSPNQTSLYFCASSFRGGDFSGANGLTFGAGSRLTVL.

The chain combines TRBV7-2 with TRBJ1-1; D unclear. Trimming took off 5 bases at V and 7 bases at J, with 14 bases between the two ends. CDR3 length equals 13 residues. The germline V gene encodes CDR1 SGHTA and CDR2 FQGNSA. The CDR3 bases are TGTGCCAGCAGCCCCGACCTAGGCGGTGAAGCTTTCTTT. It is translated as CASSPDLGGEAFF. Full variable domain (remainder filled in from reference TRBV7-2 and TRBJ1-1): GAGVSQSPSNKVTEKGKDVELRCDPISGHTALYWYRQSLGQGLEFLIYFQGNSAPDKSGLPSDRFSAERTGGSVSTLTIQRTQQEDSAVYLCASSPDLGGEAFFGQGTRLTVV.

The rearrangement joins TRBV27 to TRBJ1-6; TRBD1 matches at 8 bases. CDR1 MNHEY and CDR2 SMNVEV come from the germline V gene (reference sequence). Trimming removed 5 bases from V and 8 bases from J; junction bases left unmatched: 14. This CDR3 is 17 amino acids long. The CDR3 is CASSNRGTRELDSPLHF. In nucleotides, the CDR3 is TGTGCCAGCAGTAACAGGGGGACAAGGGAATTAGATTCACCCCTCCACTTT.

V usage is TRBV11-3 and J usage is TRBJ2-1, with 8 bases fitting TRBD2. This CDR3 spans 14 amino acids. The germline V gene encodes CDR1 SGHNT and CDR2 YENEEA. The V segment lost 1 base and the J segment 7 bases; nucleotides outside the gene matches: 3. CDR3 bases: TGTGCCAGCAGCTTAGTAGCGGGAAGGAATGAGCAGTTCTTC. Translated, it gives CASSLVAGRNEQFF.

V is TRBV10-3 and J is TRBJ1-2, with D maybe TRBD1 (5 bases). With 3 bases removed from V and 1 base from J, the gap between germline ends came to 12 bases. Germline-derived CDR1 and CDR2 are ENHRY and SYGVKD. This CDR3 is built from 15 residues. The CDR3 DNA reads TGTGCCATCAGTGAAGGGGATCCCCGTAACTATGGCTACACCTTC. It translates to CAISEGDPRNYGYTF.

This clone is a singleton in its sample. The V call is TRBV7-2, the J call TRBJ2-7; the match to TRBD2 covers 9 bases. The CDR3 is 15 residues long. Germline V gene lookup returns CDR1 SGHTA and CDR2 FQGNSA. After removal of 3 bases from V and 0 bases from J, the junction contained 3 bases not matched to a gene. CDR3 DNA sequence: TGTGCCAGCAGCTTGGCTAGCGGGGACTCCTACGAGCAGTACTTC. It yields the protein CASSLASGDSYEQYF.

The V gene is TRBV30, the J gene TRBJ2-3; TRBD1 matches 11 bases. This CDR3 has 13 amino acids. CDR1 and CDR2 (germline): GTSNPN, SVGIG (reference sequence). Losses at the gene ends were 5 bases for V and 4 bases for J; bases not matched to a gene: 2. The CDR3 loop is CAWEDRGPDTQYF. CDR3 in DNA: TGTGCCTGGGAGGACAGGGGGCCAGATACGCAGTATTTT.

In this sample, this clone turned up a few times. The CDR3 region is CASSDSARAGKYF. DNA of the CDR3: TGTGCCAGCAGCGACAGCGCCCGCGCTGGGAAGTACTTC. The V gene is TRBV6-5, the J gene TRBJ2-4; D perhaps matches TRBD1 (5 bases). CDR1 is MNHEY, CDR2 SVGAGI, per germline. The CDR3 covers 13 residues. The germline V and J ends were trimmed by 6 bases and 14 bases, with 20 bases remaining between them.

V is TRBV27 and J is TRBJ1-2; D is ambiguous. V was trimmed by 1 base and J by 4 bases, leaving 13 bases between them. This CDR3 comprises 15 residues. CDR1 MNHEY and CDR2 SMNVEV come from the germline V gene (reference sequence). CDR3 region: CASSLLGSGIYGYTF. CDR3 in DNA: TGTGCCAGCAGTTTATTGGGCTCCGGGATCTATGGCTACACCTTC.

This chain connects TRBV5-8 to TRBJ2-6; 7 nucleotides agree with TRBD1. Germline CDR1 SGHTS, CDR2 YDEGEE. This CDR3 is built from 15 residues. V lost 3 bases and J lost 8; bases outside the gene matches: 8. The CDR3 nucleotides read TGTGCCAGCAGCTACCGGGACAGATCCTCCAACGTCCTGACTTTC. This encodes CASSYRDRSSNVLTF.

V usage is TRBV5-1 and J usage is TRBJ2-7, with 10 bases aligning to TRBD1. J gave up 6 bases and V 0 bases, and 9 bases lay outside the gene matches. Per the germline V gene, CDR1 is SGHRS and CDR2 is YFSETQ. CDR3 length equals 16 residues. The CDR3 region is CASSLEPGQGNVEQYF. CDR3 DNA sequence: TGCGCCAGCAGCTTGGAGCCGGGACAGGGGAATGTCGAGCAGTACTTC.